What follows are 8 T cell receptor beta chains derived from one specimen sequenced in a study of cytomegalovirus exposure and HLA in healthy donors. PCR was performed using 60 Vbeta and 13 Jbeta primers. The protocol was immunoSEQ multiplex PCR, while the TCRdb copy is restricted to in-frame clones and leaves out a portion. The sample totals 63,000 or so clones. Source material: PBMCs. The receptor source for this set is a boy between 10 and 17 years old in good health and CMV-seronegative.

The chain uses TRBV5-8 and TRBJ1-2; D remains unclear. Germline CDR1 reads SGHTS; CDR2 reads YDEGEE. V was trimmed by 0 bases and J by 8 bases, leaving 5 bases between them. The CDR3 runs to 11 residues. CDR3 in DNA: TGTGCCAGCAGCTTGGGAGGGGGCTACACCTTC. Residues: CASSLGGGYTF. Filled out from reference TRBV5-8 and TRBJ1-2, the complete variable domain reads EAGVTQSPTHLIKTRGQQATLRCSPISGHTSVYWYQQALGLGLQFLLWYDEGEERNRGNFPPRFSGRQFPNYSSELNVNALELEDSALYLCASSLGGGYTFGSGTRLTVV.

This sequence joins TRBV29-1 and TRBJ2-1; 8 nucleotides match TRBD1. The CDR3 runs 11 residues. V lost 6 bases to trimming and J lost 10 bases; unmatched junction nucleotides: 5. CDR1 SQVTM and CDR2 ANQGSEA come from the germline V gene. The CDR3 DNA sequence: TGCAGCGTCGACAGGGGTTGGGAGCAGTTCTTC. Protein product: CSVDRGWEQFF.

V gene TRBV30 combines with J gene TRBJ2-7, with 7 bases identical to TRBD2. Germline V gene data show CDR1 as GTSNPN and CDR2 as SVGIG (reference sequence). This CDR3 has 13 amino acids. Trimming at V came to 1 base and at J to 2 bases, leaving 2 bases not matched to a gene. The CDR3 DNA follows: TGTGCCTGGAGTGAAGGGAGGGCCTACGAGCAGTACTTC. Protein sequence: CAWSEGRAYEQYF.

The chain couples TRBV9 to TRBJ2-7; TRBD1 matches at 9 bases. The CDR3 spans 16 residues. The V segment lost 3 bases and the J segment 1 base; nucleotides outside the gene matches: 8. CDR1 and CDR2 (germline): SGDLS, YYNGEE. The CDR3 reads CASSGRQGGESYEQYF. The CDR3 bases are TGTGCCAGCAGCGGAAGACAGGGGGGCGAATCCTACGAGCAGTACTTC.

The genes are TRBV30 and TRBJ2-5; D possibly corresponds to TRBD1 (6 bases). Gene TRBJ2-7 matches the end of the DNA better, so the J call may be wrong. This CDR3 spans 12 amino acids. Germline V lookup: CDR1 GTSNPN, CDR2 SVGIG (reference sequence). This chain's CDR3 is CAWTTGHYEQYF. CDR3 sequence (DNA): TGTGCCTGGACCACAGGGCACTACGAGCAGTACTTC.

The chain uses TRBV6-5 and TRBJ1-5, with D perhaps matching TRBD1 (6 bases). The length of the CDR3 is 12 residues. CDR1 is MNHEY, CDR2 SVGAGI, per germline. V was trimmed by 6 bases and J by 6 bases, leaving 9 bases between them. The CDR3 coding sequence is TGTGCCAGCAGCTCAGGGGTTCAGCCCCAGCATTTT. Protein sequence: CASSSGVQPQHF.

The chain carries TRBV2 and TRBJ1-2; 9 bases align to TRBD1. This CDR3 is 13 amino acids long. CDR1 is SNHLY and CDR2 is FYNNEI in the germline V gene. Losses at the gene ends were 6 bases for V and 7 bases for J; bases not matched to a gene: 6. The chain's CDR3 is CASRLGQGGGYTF. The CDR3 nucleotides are TGTGCCAGCAGGCTGGGACAGGGTGGTGGCTACACCTTC.

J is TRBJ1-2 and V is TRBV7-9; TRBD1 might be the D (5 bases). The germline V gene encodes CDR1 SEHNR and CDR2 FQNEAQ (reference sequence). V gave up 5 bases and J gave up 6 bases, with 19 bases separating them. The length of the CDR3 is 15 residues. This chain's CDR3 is CASSPPGLRMDGYTF. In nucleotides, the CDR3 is TGTGCCAGCAGCCCACCGGGACTAAGGATGGATGGCTACACCTTC.